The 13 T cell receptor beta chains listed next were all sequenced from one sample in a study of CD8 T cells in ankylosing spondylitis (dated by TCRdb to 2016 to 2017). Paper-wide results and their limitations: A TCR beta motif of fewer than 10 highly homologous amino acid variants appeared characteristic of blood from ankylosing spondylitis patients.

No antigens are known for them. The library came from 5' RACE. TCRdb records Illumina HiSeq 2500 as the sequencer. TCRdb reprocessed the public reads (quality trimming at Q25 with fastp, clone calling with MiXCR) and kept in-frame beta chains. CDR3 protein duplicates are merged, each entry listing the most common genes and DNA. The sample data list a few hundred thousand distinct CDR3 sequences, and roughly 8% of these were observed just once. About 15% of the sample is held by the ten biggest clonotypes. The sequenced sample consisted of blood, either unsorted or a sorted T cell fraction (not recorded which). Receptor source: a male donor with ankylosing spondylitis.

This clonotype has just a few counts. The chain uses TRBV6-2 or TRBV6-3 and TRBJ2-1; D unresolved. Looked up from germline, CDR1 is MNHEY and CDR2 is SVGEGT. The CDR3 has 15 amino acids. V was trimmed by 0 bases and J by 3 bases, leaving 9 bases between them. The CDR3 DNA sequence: TGTGCCAGCAGTTACTCCCCCATAGACTACAATGAGCAGTTCTTC. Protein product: CASSYSPIDYNEQFF.

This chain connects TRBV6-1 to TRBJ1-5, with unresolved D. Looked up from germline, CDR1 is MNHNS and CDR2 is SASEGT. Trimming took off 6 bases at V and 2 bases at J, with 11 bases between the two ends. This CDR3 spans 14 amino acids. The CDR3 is CASRVDPGNQPQHF. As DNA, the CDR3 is TGTGCCAGCAGGGTCGACCCGGGCAATCAGCCCCAGCATTTT.

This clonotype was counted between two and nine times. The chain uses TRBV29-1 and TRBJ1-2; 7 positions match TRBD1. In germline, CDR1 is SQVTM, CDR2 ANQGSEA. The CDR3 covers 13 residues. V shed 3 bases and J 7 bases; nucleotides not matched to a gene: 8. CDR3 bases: TGCAGCGTTGAGGAGGGACAGTTCGTTGGCTACACCTTC. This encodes CSVEEGQFVGYTF.

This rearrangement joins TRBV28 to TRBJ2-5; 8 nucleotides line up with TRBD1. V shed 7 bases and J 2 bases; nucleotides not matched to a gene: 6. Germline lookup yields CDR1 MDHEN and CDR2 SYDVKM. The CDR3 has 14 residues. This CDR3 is CASNLGQGQETQYF. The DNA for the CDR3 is TGTGCCAGCAACCTTGGACAGGGTCAAGAGACCCAGTACTTC.

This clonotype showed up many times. This CDR3 reads CASSFAGTSNTGELFF. The CDR3 DNA sequence: TGCGCCAGCAGCTTTGCCGGGACTAGCAACACCGGGGAGCTGTTTTTT. This sequence joins TRBV5-1 and TRBJ2-2, with 9 bases aligning to TRBD2. The CDR3 has 16 amino acids. Per the germline V gene, CDR1 is SGHRS and CDR2 is YFSETQ. Trimming removed 2 bases from V and 2 bases from J; junction bases left unmatched: 4.

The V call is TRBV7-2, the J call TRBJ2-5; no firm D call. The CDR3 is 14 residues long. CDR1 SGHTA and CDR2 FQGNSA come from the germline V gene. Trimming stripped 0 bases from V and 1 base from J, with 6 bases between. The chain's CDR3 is CASSLADAQETQYF. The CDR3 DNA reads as TGTGCCAGCAGCTTAGCGGATGCCCAAGAGACCCAGTACTTC.

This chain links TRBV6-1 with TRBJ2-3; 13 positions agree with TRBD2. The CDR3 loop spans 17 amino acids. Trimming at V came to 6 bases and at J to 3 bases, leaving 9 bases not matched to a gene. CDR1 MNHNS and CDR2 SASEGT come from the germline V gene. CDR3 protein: CASRPGLAGVTTDTQYF. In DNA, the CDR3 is TGTGCCAGCAGGCCCGGACTAGCGGGAGTCACGACAGATACGCAGTATTTT.

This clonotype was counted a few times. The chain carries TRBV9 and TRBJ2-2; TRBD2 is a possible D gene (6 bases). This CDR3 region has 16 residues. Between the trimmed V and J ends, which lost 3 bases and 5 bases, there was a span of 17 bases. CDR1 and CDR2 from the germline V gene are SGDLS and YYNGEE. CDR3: CASSARALRGTGELFF. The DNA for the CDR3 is TGTGCCAGCAGCGCCCGCGCGCTCCGGGGGACCGGGGAGCTGTTTTTT.

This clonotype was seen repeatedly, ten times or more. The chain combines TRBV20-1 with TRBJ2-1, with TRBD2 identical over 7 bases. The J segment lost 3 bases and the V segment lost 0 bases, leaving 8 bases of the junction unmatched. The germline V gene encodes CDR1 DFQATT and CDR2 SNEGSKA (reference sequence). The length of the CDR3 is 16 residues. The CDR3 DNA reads TGCAGTGCTAGAGACCTCTGGGCGGGAGTCTACAATGAGCAGTTCTTC. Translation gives CSARDLWAGVYNEQFF.

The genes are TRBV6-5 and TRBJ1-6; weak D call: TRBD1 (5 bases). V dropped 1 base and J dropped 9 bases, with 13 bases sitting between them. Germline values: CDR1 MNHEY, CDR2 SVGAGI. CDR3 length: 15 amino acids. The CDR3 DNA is TGTGCCAGCAGTTACTTGCAGTCCCAGGGTTCACCCCTCCACTTT. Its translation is CASSYLQSQGSPLHF.

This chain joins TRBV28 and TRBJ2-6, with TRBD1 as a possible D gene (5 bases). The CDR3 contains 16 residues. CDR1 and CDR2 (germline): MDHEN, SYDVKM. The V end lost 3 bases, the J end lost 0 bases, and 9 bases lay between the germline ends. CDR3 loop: CASSLQGLSGANVLTF. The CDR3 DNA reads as TGTGCCAGCAGTTTGCAGGGCCTCTCTGGGGCCAACGTCCTGACTTTC.

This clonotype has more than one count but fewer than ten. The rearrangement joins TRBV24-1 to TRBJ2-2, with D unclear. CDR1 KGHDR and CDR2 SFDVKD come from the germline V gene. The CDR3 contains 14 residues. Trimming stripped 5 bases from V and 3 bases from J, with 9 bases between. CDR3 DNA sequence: TGTGCCACCAGTGTGGGTTCTCACACCGGGGAGCTGTTTTTT. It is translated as CATSVGSHTGELFF.

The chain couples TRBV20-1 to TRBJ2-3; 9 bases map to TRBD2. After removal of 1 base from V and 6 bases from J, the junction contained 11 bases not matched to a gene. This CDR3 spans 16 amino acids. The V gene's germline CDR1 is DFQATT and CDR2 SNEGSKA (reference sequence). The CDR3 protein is CSARGGASGMADTQYF. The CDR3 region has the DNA TGCAGTGCTAGAGGGGGGGCTAGCGGGATGGCGGATACGCAGTATTTT.